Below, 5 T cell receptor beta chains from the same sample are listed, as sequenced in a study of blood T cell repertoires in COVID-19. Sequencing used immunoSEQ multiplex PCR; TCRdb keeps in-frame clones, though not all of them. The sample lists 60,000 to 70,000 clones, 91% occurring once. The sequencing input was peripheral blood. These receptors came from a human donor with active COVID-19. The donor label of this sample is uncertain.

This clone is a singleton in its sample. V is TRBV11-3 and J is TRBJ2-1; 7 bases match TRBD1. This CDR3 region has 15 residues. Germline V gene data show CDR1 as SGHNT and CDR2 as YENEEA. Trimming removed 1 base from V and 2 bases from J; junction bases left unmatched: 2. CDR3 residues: CASSLGQGTYNEQFF. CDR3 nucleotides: TGTGCCAGCAGCTTAGGACAGGGAACCTACAATGAGCAGTTCTTC.

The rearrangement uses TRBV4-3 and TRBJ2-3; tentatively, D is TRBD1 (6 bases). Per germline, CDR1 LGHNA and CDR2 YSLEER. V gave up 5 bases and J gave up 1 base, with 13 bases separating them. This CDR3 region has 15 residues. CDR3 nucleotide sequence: TGCGCCAGCAGCGCGACAGGTTCGGGCACAGATACGCAGTATTTT. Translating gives CASSATGSGTDTQYF.

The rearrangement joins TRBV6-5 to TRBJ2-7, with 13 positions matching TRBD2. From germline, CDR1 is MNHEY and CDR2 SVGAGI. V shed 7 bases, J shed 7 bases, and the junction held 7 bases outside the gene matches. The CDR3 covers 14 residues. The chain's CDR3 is CASISPGLAGEQYF. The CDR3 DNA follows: TGTGCCAGCATTTCACCGGGACTAGCGGGGGAGCAGTACTTC.

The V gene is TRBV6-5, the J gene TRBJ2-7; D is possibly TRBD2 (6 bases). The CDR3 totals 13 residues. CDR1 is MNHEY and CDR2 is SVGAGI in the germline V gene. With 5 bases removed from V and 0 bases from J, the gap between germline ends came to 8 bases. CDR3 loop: CASSRTNSYEQYF. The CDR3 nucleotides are TGTGCCAGCAGTCGGACTAACTCCTACGAGCAGTACTTC.

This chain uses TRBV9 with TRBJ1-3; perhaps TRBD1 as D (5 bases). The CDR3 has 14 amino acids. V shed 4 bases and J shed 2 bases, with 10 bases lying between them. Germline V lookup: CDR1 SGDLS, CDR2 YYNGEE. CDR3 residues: CASSPSGAGNTIYF. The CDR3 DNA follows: TGTGCCAGCAGCCCTTCGGGGGCTGGAAACACCATATATTTT.